The rows below give T cell receptor beta chains drawn from one sample of a study of blood T cell repertoires in COVID-19. TCRdb's table, derived via immunoSEQ multiplex PCR, lists solely in-frame clones and lacks some. The repertoire holds about 300,000 clones, with roughly nine tenths as singletons. Sequenced material: PBMCs or T cells enriched from blood (not recorded which). The receptors here all came from a woman aged 45 to 65 who had been exposed to COVID-19. The CDR3 runs from the conserved cysteine through the conserved F or W. The order of the fields is J gene, D gene, clone size, V gene, CDR3 protein, CDR3 DNA. D genes are given only for firm matches. Some rows have no size entry. The others give once, few or many, or a class for an expanded clone.

TRBJ2-5 | NA | NA | TRBV11-1 | CASSPGGLVGETQYF | TGTGCCAGCAGCCCCGGAGGGCTAGTCGGGGAGACCCAGTACTTC
TRBJ1-1 | NA | NA | TRBV28 | CASSATSLYTEAFF | TGTGCCAGCAGTGCGACATCCCTGTACACTGAAGCTTTCTTT
TRBJ1-2 | NA | NA | TRBV3-1/TRBV3-2 | CASSDDGHSIGYGYTF | TGTGCCAGCAGCGACGACGGACACTCGATAGGGTATGGCTACACCTTC
TRBJ1-1 | TRBD1 | few | TRBV5-5 | CASSFQGAGSTEAFF | TGTGCCAGCAGCTTTCAGGGGGCCGGGAGCACTGAAGCTTTCTTT
TRBJ2-1 | TRBD1 | NA | TRBV2 | CASNGRTGQNEQFF | TGTGCCAGCAACGGTCGGACAGGTCAAAATGAGCAGTTCTTC
TRBJ2-6 | NA | NA | TRBV3-1/TRBV3-2 | CASSQEGGRTAGANVLTF | TGTGCCAGCAGCCAAGAAGGGGGTAGAACCGCTGGGGCCAACGTCCTGACTTTC
TRBJ1-1 | NA | NA | TRBV5-6 | CASRGAPGTKEAFF | TGTGCCAGCAGGGGGGCCCCGGGAACCAAAGAAGCTTTCTTT
TRBJ1-1 | NA | NA | TRBV25-1 | CASSESTAGNTEAFF | TGTGCCAGCAGTGAATCTACGGCAGGGAACACTGAAGCTTTCTTT
TRBJ1-5 | NA | NA | TRBV25-1 | CASSDPRGNGPQHF | TGTGCCAGCAGTGACCCCCGGGGTAATGGGCCCCAGCATTTT
TRBJ2-2 | TRBD2 | NA | TRBV3-1/TRBV3-2 | CASRRGGADVGELFF | TGTGCCAGCAGGCGCGGGGGAGCCGACGTGGGGGAGCTGTTTTTT
TRBJ2-3 | NA | NA | TRBV29-1 | CSVEGRLQDTQYF | TGCAGCGTTGAAGGGAGGCTGCAAGATACGCAGTATTTT
TRBJ2-7 | NA | NA | TRBV7-9 | CASSFARSAVDEQYF | TGTGCCAGCAGCTTTGCTAGATCCGCTGTTGACGAGCAGTACTTC
TRBJ1-4 | TRBD1 | NA | TRBV5-1 | CASSPLGGGEGEKLFF | TGCGCCAGCAGCCCCTTAGGGGGCGGCGAGGGGGAAAAACTGTTTTTT
TRBJ2-1 | NA | NA | TRBV5-1 | CASSLVQGYNEQFF | TGCGCCAGCAGCTTGGTTCAGGGTTACAATGAGCAGTTCTTC
TRBJ2-1 | TRBD2 | once | TRBV3-1/TRBV3-2 | CASSQDSGGPGYEQFF | TGTGCCAGCAGCCAAGATTCGGGGGGGCCCGGGTATGAGCAGTTCTTC
TRBJ2-5 | TRBD1 | few | TRBV6-5 | CASRPTGTAEETQYF | TGTGCCAGCAGACCGACAGGGACAGCCGAAGAGACCCAGTACTTC
TRBJ2-5 | TRBD2 | NA | TRBV24-1 | CATTSGVAGQQETQYF | TGTGCCACCACCTCGGGGGTAGCGGGCCAACAAGAGACCCAGTACTTC
TRBJ2-6 | NA | NA | TRBV18 | CASSPLAGSPSGANVLTF | TGTGCCAGCTCACCACTGGCAGGGTCCCCTTCTGGGGCCAACGTCCTGACTTTC
TRBJ2-1 | TRBD2 | NA | TRBV3-1/TRBV3-2 | CASSQEGTIPYNEQFF | TGTGCCAGCAGCCAAGAGGGGACTATCCCCTACAATGAGCAGTTCTTC
TRBJ1-2 | NA | NA | TRBV27 | CASSLGHLDGYTF | TGTGCCAGCAGTCTCGGACACCTTGATGGCTACACCTTC
TRBJ2-5 | NA | NA | TRBV4-1 | CASSQEIKTRLAGLRETQYF | TGCGCCAGCAGCCAAGAGATCAAAACCCGACTCGCGGGGCTGAGGGAGACCCAGTACTTC
TRBJ2-7 | NA | NA | TRBV7-2 | CASSPRYNYEQYF | TGTGCCAGCAGCCCCCGGTATAACTACGAGCAGTACTTC
TRBJ2-3 | NA | few | TRBV28 | CASSSVTDTQYF | TGTGCCAGCAGTTCCGTCACAGATACGCAGTATTTT
TRBJ2-5 | NA | NA | TRBV2 | CASSDMWDNEETQYF | TGTGCCAGCAGTGATATGTGGGACAACGAAGAGACCCAGTACTTC
TRBJ2-7 | TRBD2 | NA | TRBV7-9 | CASSSTSGGAGDEQYF | TGTGCCAGCAGCTCAACTAGCGGGGGGGCCGGTGACGAGCAGTACTTC
TRBJ2-3 | TRBD2 | NA | TRBV5-1 | CASSLAAGGPRDTQYF | TGCGCCAGCAGCTTGGCTGCGGGGGGGCCCAGAGATACGCAGTATTTT
TRBJ2-7 | TRBD1 | NA | TRBV14 | CASRTGSSYEQYF | TGTGCCAGTCGGACAGGGAGCTCCTACGAGCAGTACTTC
TRBJ2-2 | TRBD1 | NA | TRBV5-4 | CASSLRTGGTGELFF | TGTGCCAGCAGTTTACGGACAGGGGGCACCGGGGAGCTGTTTTTT
TRBJ2-7 | NA | NA | TRBV28 | CASSFRGSLTEYEQYF | TGTGCCAGCAGTTTTAGGGGGTCCCTCACGGAGTACGAGCAGTACTTC
TRBJ2-7 | TRBD1 | many | TRBV5-6 | CASSAVGQSSYEQYF | TGTGCCAGCAGCGCAGTGGGACAGAGCTCCTACGAGCAGTACTTC
TRBJ2-1 | NA | NA | TRBV20-1 | CSATTGNEQFF | TGCAGTGCTACAACGGGCAATGAGCAGTTCTTC
TRBJ1-2 | NA | NA | TRBV24-1 | CATSDFGGGYTF | TGTGCCACCAGTGATTTCGGCGGGGGCTACACCTTC
TRBJ1-1 | NA | NA | TRBV7-9 | CASSLEMANTEAFF | TGTGCCAGCAGCTTAGAAATGGCGAACACTGAAGCTTTCTTT
TRBJ2-1 | NA | NA | TRBV7-9 | CASSLENQLQFF | TGTGCCAGCAGCTTAGAGAACCAACTCCAGTTCTTC
TRBJ1-5 | NA | once | TRBV27 | CASRGASNQPQHF | TGTGCCAGCCGGGGGGCGAGCAATCAGCCCCAGCATTTT
TRBJ1-3 | NA | NA | TRBV2 | CASIPGAHSGNTIYF | TGTGCCAGCATACCAGGGGCCCACTCTGGAAACACCATATATTTT
TRBJ2-2 | NA | NA | TRBV14 | CASSQPPGGQSTGELFF | TGTGCCAGCAGCCAACCCCCCGGGGGACAGAGTACCGGGGAGCTGTTTTTT
TRBJ2-5 | NA | NA | TRBV18 | CASSPRPGETQYF | TGTGCCAGCTCACCAAGGCCGGGGGAGACCCAGTACTTC
TRBJ1-1 | TRBD1 | NA | TRBV30 | CAWSIKGQGTTEAFF | TGTGCCTGGAGTATTAAAGGACAGGGGACAACTGAAGCTTTCTTT
TRBJ2-1 | NA | NA | TRBV11-2 | CASSPRLRANEQFF | TGTGCCAGCAGCCCCCGACTAAGGGCCAATGAGCAGTTCTTC
TRBJ2-3 | TRBD2 | NA | TRBV3-1/TRBV3-2 | CASSPTGGSTDTQYF | TGTGCCAGCTCTCCGACGGGGGGAAGCACAGATACGCAGTATTTT
TRBJ1-3 | NA | NA | TRBV28 | CASSLGRRNTIYF | TGTGCCAGCAGTTTAGGGCGACGGAACACCATATATTTT
TRBJ1-4 | NA | NA | TRBV28 | CASSFSGIEKLFF | TGTGCCAGCAGTTTCTCAGGGATAGAAAAACTGTTTTTT
TRBJ1-6 | NA | once | TRBV28 | CASSLREWNSPLHF | TGTGCCAGCAGTTTACGGGAGTGGAATTCACCCCTCCACTTT
TRBJ1-1 | TRBD1 | NA | TRBV5-6 | CASTQPGQGYPEAFF | TGTGCCAGCACCCAACCGGGACAGGGGTACCCTGAAGCTTTCTTT
TRBJ2-3 | TRBD1 | NA | TRBV4-1 | CASTQHGTVGDTQYF | TGCGCCAGCACCCAACACGGGACAGTTGGAGATACGCAGTATTTT
TRBJ2-5 | NA | NA | TRBV7-2 | CASRARGLNLQETQYF | TGTGCCAGCAGGGCCCGGGGACTTAACCTCCAAGAGACCCAGTACTTC
TRBJ1-1 | TRBD1 | NA | TRBV5-1 | CASSVGTGGEAFF | TGCGCCAGCAGCGTAGGGACAGGCGGTGAAGCTTTCTTT
TRBJ2-3 | TRBD2 | NA | TRBV2 | CASSESGIGGGRADTQYF | TGTGCCAGCAGTGAATCCGGTATCGGCGGGGGGCGAGCGGATACGCAGTATTTT
TRBJ1-3 | NA | NA | TRBV3-1/TRBV3-2 | CASSRSRGISGNTIYF | TGTGCCAGCAGCCGCAGTAGGGGGATCTCTGGAAACACCATATATTTT